This TCR beta chain was recorded in a study of cytomegalovirus exposure and HLA in healthy donors. Whole-study findings and limits: There were some public TCRs occurring in many donors, but most TCR sequences were rare. According to a later analysis, most TCR beta chains associated with CMV appeared HLA-restricted. It was reported in a later analysis that an Asian-associated ancestry cluster showed fewer N-insertions than the approximately 670-donor mean. HLA allele associations emerged for roughly 16,000 TCR beta sequences in a later analysis, at 0.05 false discovery rate.

Note on this clone: Its antigen remains unidentified.

PCR primers comprised 60 Vbeta and 13 Jbeta primers. TCRdb's table, derived via immunoSEQ multiplex PCR, lists solely in-frame clones and lacks some. The sample carries some 140,000 clones, approximately 75% recorded once. This clonotype was sampled from a man over 45 in good health and CMV-seropositive. Input material: PBMCs.

The CDR3 DNA sequence: TGCGCCAGCAGCTTGGGGGCCTCTGGAGGGGCTGTAACTGAAGCTTTCTTT. Amino acid sequence: CASSLGASGGAVTEAFF. The chain employs TRBV5-1 and TRBJ1-1, with a possible D match to TRBD1 (5 bases). Germline loops: CDR1 SGHRS, CDR2 YFSETQ. V lost 0 bases, J lost 5 bases, and 20 bases lay in between. This CDR3 contains 17 residues.